This T cell receptor beta chain was identified during a study of T cell changes during pregnancy in multiple sclerosis. The data were produced by immunoSEQ multiplex PCR, yet TCRdb's version contains in-frame clones alone and is incomplete. The sample lists 75,000 to 95,000 clones, around 93% occurring once. Unmatched junction bases numbered 5, after V lost 7 bases and J lost 3 bases. The CDR3 contains 13 residues. V and J are TRBV23-1 and TRBJ2-7; the match to TRBD1 covers 8 bases. TRBV23-1 is placed among ORFs of uncertain function. The sequences come from peripheral blood, collected before pregnancy. The receptor was isolated from a female donor with multiple sclerosis, enrolled in a pregnancy study. The CDR3 protein is CASIADRDYEQYF. In nucleotides, the CDR3 is TGCGCCAGCATCGCGGACAGGGACTACGAGCAGTACTTC.